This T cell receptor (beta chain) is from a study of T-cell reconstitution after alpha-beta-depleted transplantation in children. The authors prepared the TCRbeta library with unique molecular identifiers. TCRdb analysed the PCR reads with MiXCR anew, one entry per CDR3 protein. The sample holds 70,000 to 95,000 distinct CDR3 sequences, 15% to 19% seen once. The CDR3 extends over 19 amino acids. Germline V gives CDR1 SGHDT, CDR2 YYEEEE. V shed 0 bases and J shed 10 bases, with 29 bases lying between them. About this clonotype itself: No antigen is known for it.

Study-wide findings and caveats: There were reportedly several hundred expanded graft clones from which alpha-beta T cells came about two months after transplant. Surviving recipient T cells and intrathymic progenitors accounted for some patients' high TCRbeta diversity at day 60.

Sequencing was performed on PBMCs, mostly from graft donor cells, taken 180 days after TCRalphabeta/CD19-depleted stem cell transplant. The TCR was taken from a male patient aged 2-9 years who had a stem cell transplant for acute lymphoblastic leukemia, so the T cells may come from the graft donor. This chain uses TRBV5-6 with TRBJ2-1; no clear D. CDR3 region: CASSLARWVLRESVVEQFF. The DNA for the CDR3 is TGTGCCAGCAGCTTGGCCCGGTGGGTATTAAGGGAAAGCGTGGTAGAGCAGTTCTTC.